The source of this TCR beta chain is a study of blood T cell repertoires in COVID-19. Unmatched junction bases numbered 4, after V lost 4 bases and J lost 0 bases. CDR1 is MNHEY, CDR2 SMNVEV, per germline (reference sequence). The CDR3 loop spans 16 amino acids. This clone was observed once. The data were produced by immunoSEQ multiplex PCR, yet TCRdb's version contains in-frame clones alone and is incomplete. This table holds some 220,000 clones, almost 85% found once. This sequence was found in a man aged 50 to 60 with COVID-19, enrolled during active disease. The J gene is TRBJ2-7, the V gene TRBV27; TRBD2 aligns across 12 bases. Sequencing was carried out using peripheral blood. The CDR3, as DNA: TGTGCCAGCAGTTCCAGGACTAGCGGGGTCTCCTACGAGCAGTACTTC. This translates into CASSSRTSGVSYEQYF.